Following are 30 T cell receptor beta chains from one sample sequenced in a study of blood T cell repertoires in COVID-19. Assay: immunoSEQ multiplex PCR; the TCRdb copy retains only in-frame clones and omits some. Here the sample spans 350,000 or so clones, 92% being singletons. The sample was PBMCs or T cells enriched from blood (not recorded which). The receptors originated from a young woman who had recovered from COVID-19.

The V call is TRBV4-1, the J call TRBJ1-1, with D unresolved. The CDR3 is 15 residues long. V was cut by 8 bases and J by 1 base, with 17 bases left in between. Germline V gene lookup returns CDR1 MGHRA and CDR2 YSYEKL. The CDR3 bases are TGCGCCAGCCGGCCCCGCGGCCAGTCGAACACTGAAGCTTTCTTT. This translates into CASRPRGQSNTEAFF.

The chain recombines TRBV6-5 with TRBJ1-5; D is possibly TRBD1 (5 bases). CDR1 is MNHEY, CDR2 SVGAGI, per germline. The CDR3 is 13 residues long. Deletions cut 6 bases from V and 5 bases from J, with 11 bases between. The CDR3 sequence is CASSPGFYQPQHF. CDR3 nucleotides: TGTGCCAGCAGCCCAGGGTTTTATCAGCCCCAGCATTTT.

This rearrangement joins TRBV7-8 to TRBJ1-1, with TRBD1 identical over 9 bases. CDR1 SGHVS and CDR2 FQNEAQ come from the germline V gene. This CDR3 is 17 amino acids long. Losses at the gene ends were 7 bases for V and 0 bases for J; bases not matched to a gene: 12. CDR3 nucleotides: TGTGCCAGCACCCCTTTGAGGACAGGGGCCTTGAACACTGAAGCTTTCTTT. It specifies CASTPLRTGALNTEAFF.

This rearrangement joins TRBV10-2 to TRBJ1-2; D ambiguous. V was pared by 0 bases and J by 7 bases, with 6 bases between. The CDR3 totals 12 residues. Germline assignment: CDR1 WSHSY and CDR2 SAAADI. Here the CDR3 DNA reads TGCGCCAGCAGTGAGTCCGGGTTTGGCTACACCTTC. It yields the protein CASSESGFGYTF.

The chain combines TRBV18 with TRBJ1-2; unclear D gene. The V gene's germline CDR1 is KGHSH and CDR2 LQKENI. The CDR3 consists of 14 residues. The V end lost 0 bases, the J end lost 4 bases, and 9 bases lay between the germline ends. CDR3 region: CASSPPSRFYGYTF. The CDR3 region has the DNA TGTGCCAGCTCACCACCCTCCAGATTCTATGGCTACACCTTC. Combining the CDR3 with reference TRBV18 and TRBJ1-2 gives the whole variable domain NAGVMQNPRHLVRRRGQEARLRCSPMKGHSHVYWYRQLPEEGLKFMVYLQKENIIDESGMPKERFSAEFPKEGPSILRIQQVVRGDSAAYFCASSPPSRFYGYTFGSGTRLTVV.

The chain recombines TRBV3-1 (or the pseudogene TRBV3-2) with TRBJ2-5; D gene unclear. From germline, CDR1 is LGHDT and CDR2 YNNKEL (reference sequence). CDR3 length: 15 residues. Trimming cost V 2 bases and J 0 bases, with 10 bases left between them. The CDR3 protein is CASSQFLDYQETQYF. As DNA, the CDR3 is TGTGCCAGCAGCCAATTCCTAGATTACCAAGAGACCCAGTACTTC.

V and J are TRBV20-1 and TRBJ2-7; tentatively, D is TRBD2 (6 bases). V lost 3 bases and J 3 bases, leaving 18 bases between the germline ends. Germline lookup yields CDR1 DFQATT and CDR2 SNEGSKA (reference sequence). CDR3 length: 15 amino acids. CDR3 sequence reads: CSASWGVRPYYEQYF. The CDR3 nucleotides are TGCAGTGCTAGTTGGGGGGTTCGCCCCTACTACGAGCAGTACTTC.

In its sample, this clone was seen once. CDR3 coding DNA: TGTGCCAGCACCATTACAGGGCCCTACAATGAGCAGTTCTTC. This sequence encodes CASTITGPYNEQFF. The rearrangement joins TRBV7-2 to TRBJ2-1, with a weak D call TRBD1 (6 bases). CDR3 length equals 14 residues. Germline CDR1 SGHTA, CDR2 FQGNSA. The V end lost 7 bases, the J end lost 2 bases, and 12 bases lay between the germline ends. Supplemented by reference TRBV7-2 and TRBJ2-1, the full variable domain reads GAGVSQSPSNKVTEKGKDVELRCDPISGHTALYWYRQSLGQGLEFLIYFQGNSAPDKSGLPSDRFSAERTGGSVSTLTIQRTQQEDSAVYLCASTITGPYNEQFFGPGTRLTVL.

The chain is built from TRBV28 and TRBJ1-6, with a weak D call TRBD1 (5 bases). Germline lookup yields CDR1 MDHEN and CDR2 SYDVKM. There are 15 residues in the CDR3. Trimming removed 3 bases from V and 8 bases from J, with 14 bases in between. CDR3 in amino acids: CASSFLGGKDSPLHF. The CDR3 coding sequence is TGTGCCAGCAGTTTTCTTGGGGGGAAGGATTCACCCCTCCACTTT.

J is TRBJ2-3 and V is TRBV5-1, with a possible D match to TRBD2 (5 bases). V was trimmed by 2 bases and J by 1 base, leaving 11 bases between them. The CDR3 covers 15 residues. Germline CDR1 SGHRS, CDR2 YFSETQ. The CDR3 sequence is CASSFGMEGTDTQYF. The CDR3 DNA follows: TGCGCCAGCAGCTTCGGGATGGAAGGCACAGATACGCAGTATTTT.

The chain has TRBV19 and TRBJ1-1; 11 positions agree with TRBD1. The germline V gene has CDR1 LNHDA and CDR2 SQIVND (reference sequence). J gave up 4 bases and V 1 base, and 2 bases lay outside the gene matches. The CDR3 runs to 15 residues. The CDR3 sequence is CASSIVGQGATEAFF. In DNA form, the CDR3 reads TGTGCCAGTAGTATAGTTGGACAGGGGGCCACTGAAGCTTTCTTT.

The genes are TRBV6-5 and TRBJ2-1, with 11 bases lining up with TRBD1. The CDR3 is 13 amino acids. Germline V gene sequence: CDR1 MNHEY, CDR2 SVGAGI. V gave up 7 bases and J gave up 9 bases; unmatched junction bases: 5. The CDR3 region has the DNA TGTGCCAGCATGGACAGGGGGCCTTCTGAGCAGTTCTTC. This translates into CASMDRGPSEQFF.

The chain recombines TRBV5-8 with TRBJ2-2; D not certain. The CDR3 has 13 amino acids. CDR1 and CDR2 from the germline V gene are SGHTS and YDEGEE. Trimming took 0 bases from V and 6 from J, leaving 6 bases between them. The CDR3 bases are TGTGCCAGCAGCTTGGTCTCTGCCGGGGAGCTGTTTTTT. Amino acid sequence: CASSLVSAGELFF. Filled out from reference TRBV5-8 and TRBJ2-2, the complete variable domain reads EAGVTQSPTHLIKTRGQQATLRCSPISGHTSVYWYQQALGLGLQFLLWYDEGEERNRGNFPPRFSGRQFPNYSSELNVNALELEDSALYLCASSLVSAGELFFGEGSRLTVL.

V gene TRBV4-2 combines with J gene TRBJ1-1; D is possibly TRBD1 (5 bases). The V end lost 2 bases, the J end lost 5 bases, and 15 bases lay between the germline ends. The germline CDR1 and CDR2 sequences are LGHNA and YNFKEQ. This CDR3 comprises 15 residues. This CDR3 reads CASSQKTESRTEAFF. Here the CDR3 DNA reads TGTGCCAGCAGCCAAAAGACAGAAAGTAGGACTGAAGCTTTCTTT.

This clone was detected a few times. CDR3 region: CASSAPRWRETQYF. CDR3 DNA sequence: TGTGCCAGCAGCGCCCCTAGATGGAGGGAGACCCAGTACTTC. The V call is TRBV5-8, the J call TRBJ2-5; D is perhaps TRBD2 (5 bases). The CDR3 has 14 residues. Trimming removed 4 bases at V and 5 bases at J, with 15 bases between. CDR1 and CDR2 (germline): SGHTS, YDEGEE.

This chain uses TRBV7-3 with TRBJ2-1; D is ambiguous. This CDR3 contains 15 residues. Germline CDR1 SGHTA, CDR2 FQGTGA. V was trimmed by 5 bases and J by 1 base, leaving 12 bases between them. The CDR3 here is CASSQLVASYNEQFF. The CDR3 bases are TGTGCCAGCAGCCAGCTAGTAGCTTCCTACAATGAGCAGTTCTTC.

This chain connects TRBV28 to TRBJ2-7; 10 nucleotides match TRBD2. Germline assignment: CDR1 MDHEN and CDR2 SYDVKM. Trimming removed 5 bases from V and 3 bases from J; junction bases left unmatched: 13. The CDR3 runs 17 residues. DNA of the CDR3: TGTGCCAGCAGTCCCCTAGACCTAGCGGGAGTCTACTACGAGCAGTACTTC. Translated, it gives CASSPLDLAGVYYEQYF.

CDR3 nucleotides: TGCGCCAGCAGCTTTCGGGGTAGCGGGAGGGCTGGCACAGATACGCAGTATTTT. This translates into CASSFRGSGRAGTDTQYF. The V gene is TRBV5-1, the J gene TRBJ2-3; TRBD2 agrees at 11 bases. The CDR3 consists of 18 residues. V was clipped by 2 bases and J by 1 base; unmatched bases: 9. Per the germline V gene, CDR1 is SGHRS and CDR2 is YFSETQ.

In the case of this clone: Other DNA sequences in this sample translate to the same CDR3. The rearrangement links TRBV5-1 to TRBJ2-3, with D unclear. The CDR3 totals 12 residues. From germline, CDR1 is SGHRS and CDR2 YFSETQ. Trimming removed 3 bases from V and 6 bases from J, with 8 bases in between. CDR3 sequence reads: CASSSEADTQYF. CDR3 bases: TGCGCCAGCAGCTCCGAGGCGGATACGCAGTATTTT.

The chain is built from TRBV5-1 and TRBJ1-1; D perhaps matches TRBD1 (5 bases). The CDR3 runs 15 residues. V lost 4 bases, J lost 0 bases, and 13 bases lay in between. Germline V lookup: CDR1 SGHRS, CDR2 YFSETQ. The CDR3 sequence: CASSNGGYMNTEAFF. As DNA, the CDR3 is TGCGCCAGCAGCAACGGGGGATACATGAACACTGAAGCTTTCTTT. Full variable domain (rest looked up from reference TRBV5-1 and TRBJ1-1): KAGVTQTPRYLIKTRGQQVTLSCSPISGHRSVSWYQQTPGQGLQFLFEYFSETQRNKGNFPGRFSGRQFSNSRSEMNVSTLELGDSALYLCASSNGGYMNTEAFFGQGTRLTVV.

V usage is TRBV5-4 and J usage is TRBJ1-6, with TRBD1 as a possible D gene (6 bases). The CDR3 has 14 amino acids. Between the trimmed V and J ends, which lost 4 bases and 10 bases, there was a span of 15 bases. Germline V gene lookup returns CDR1 SGHNT and CDR2 YYREEE (reference sequence). The CDR3 protein is CASSRGGVNSPLHF. In nucleotides, the CDR3 is TGTGCCAGCAGCAGGGGGGGGGTAAACTCACCCCTCCACTTT.

The chain employs TRBV18 and TRBJ1-6, with D possibly being TRBD1 (6 bases). V was clipped by 2 bases and J by 10 bases, with 15 bases between them. Germline CDR1 is KGHSH and CDR2 is LQKENI. The CDR3 consists of 15 residues. The CDR3 DNA reads as TGTGCCAGCTCACCATTGGGACACCAGGAATCACCCCTCCACTTT. Amino acids: CASSPLGHQESPLHF.

In this sample, this clone turned up once. The CDR3 nucleotides are TGCGCCAGCAGCCAAGAGGTGTACAGGTCTAACTATGGCTACACCTTC. Protein sequence: CASSQEVYRSNYGYTF. The J gene is TRBJ1-2, the V gene TRBV4-3, with D possibly being TRBD1 (5 bases). Trimming pared 0 bases from V and 0 bases from J, leaving 11 bases between. The CDR3 is made up of 16 amino acids. The V gene's germline CDR1 is LGHNA and CDR2 YSLEER.

The chain is built from TRBV7-2 and TRBJ2-1; TRBD2 agrees at 12 bases. The CDR3 is made up of 19 amino acids. CDR1 SGHTA and CDR2 FQGNSA come from the germline V gene. V lost 4 bases to trimming and J lost 0 bases; unmatched junction nucleotides: 10. CDR3 sequence reads: CASSSLAGGLGVSYNEQFF. CDR3 in DNA: TGTGCCAGCAGCTCACTAGCGGGGGGCCTAGGGGTCTCCTACAATGAGCAGTTCTTC.

Here the CDR3 DNA reads TGCGCCAGCAGCCCGGGAGTAACTTTCTATGGCTACACCTTC. Translated, it gives CASSPGVTFYGYTF. This chain connects TRBV4-3 to TRBJ1-2; D is uncertain. The CDR3 length is 14 residues. CDR1 and CDR2 (germline): LGHNA, YSLEER. V was trimmed by 4 bases and J by 4 bases, leaving 13 bases between them.

The chain uses TRBV9 and TRBJ2-5, with D maybe TRBD2 (6 bases). V lost 0 bases to trimming and J lost 3 bases, with 9 bases between them. This CDR3 region has 14 residues. CDR1 SGDLS and CDR2 YYNGEE come from the germline V gene. The CDR3 bases are TGTGCCAGCAGCGTAGATCCGGGGGAAGAGACCCAGTACTTC. This encodes CASSVDPGEETQYF.

This chain uses TRBV28 with TRBJ1-6; 7 nucleotides line up with TRBD1. CDR3 size: 14 residues. Germline CDR1 reads MDHEN; CDR2 reads SYDVKM. The ends lost 6 bases at V and 7 bases at J; junction bases unmatched: 6. This CDR3 is CASRSGTENSPLHF. The DNA for the CDR3 is TGTGCCAGCAGATCCGGGACAGAGAATTCACCCCTCCACTTT.

The gene calls are TRBV7-6 and TRBJ2-7, with unresolved D. V was clipped by 1 base and J by 1 base, with 11 bases between them. From germline, CDR1 is SGHVS and CDR2 FNYEAQ. The CDR3 consists of 15 residues. CDR3 in amino acids: CASSLGSARSYEQYF. The CDR3 DNA reads as TGTGCCAGCAGCTTAGGAAGCGCCAGATCCTACGAGCAGTACTTC.

This chain links TRBV3-1 (or the pseudogene TRBV3-2) with TRBJ1-2; D is perhaps TRBD1 (5 bases). The germline V gene encodes CDR1 LGHDT and CDR2 YNNKEL (reference sequence). This CDR3 region has 14 residues. The V end lost 3 bases, the J end lost 1 base, and 9 bases lay between the germline ends. Here the CDR3 reads CASSQRQINYGYTF. The CDR3 DNA reads as TGTGCCAGCAGCCAGAGACAGATTAACTATGGCTACACCTTC.

The genes are TRBV28 and TRBJ2-7, with D perhaps TRBD2 (5 bases). V lost 3 bases to trimming and J lost 2 bases, with 14 bases between them. The CDR3 extends over 15 amino acids. Germline lookup yields CDR1 MDHEN and CDR2 SYDVKM. The CDR3 protein is CASSFPAAGAYEQYF. CDR3 DNA sequence: TGTGCCAGCAGTTTCCCCGCGGCCGGGGCCTACGAGCAGTACTTC.